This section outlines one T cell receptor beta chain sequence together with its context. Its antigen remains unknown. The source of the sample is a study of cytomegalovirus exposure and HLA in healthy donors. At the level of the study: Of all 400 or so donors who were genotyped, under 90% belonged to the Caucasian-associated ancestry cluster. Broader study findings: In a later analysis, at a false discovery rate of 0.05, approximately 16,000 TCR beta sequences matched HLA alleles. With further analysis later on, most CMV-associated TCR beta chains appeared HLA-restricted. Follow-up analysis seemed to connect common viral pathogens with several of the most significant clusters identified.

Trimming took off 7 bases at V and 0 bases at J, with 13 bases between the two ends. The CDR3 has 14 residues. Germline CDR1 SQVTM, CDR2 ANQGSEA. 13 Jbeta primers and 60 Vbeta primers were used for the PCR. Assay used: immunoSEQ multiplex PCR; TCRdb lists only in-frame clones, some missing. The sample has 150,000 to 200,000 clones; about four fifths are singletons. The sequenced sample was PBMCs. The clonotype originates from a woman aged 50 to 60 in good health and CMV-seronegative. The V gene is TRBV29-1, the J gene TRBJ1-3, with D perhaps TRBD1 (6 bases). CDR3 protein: CSGSRGSSGNTIYF. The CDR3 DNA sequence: TGCAGCGGATCCAGGGGTTCCTCTGGAAACACCATATATTTT.